Included here is one TCR beta chain sequence, with context. The protocol was immunoSEQ multiplex PCR, while the TCRdb copy is restricted to in-frame clones and leaves out a portion. The repertoire holds tens of thousands of clones, more than 70% seen once, with less than 2.5% in the top ten. The sample comes from a study of OX40 agonist ivuxolimab in advanced cancers. The CDR3 loop spans 15 amino acids. The V gene end was trimmed by 6 bases and the J gene end by 5 bases; junction bases not matched to a gene: 8. The V gene's germline CDR1 is SGHDN and CDR2 FVKESK. Blood specimens came from baseline, cycle 4 day 1, and cycle 7 day 1.

The gene calls are TRBV14 and TRBJ2-5, with 11 positions matching TRBD1. The source of this sequence is an adult with an advanced solid tumor such as melanoma, head and neck, liver or kidney cancer. Sequences were derived from CD4+ or CD8+ T cells sorted from blood, sampled in a trial of the OX40 agonist ivuxolimab. The CDR3, as DNA: TGTGCCAGCAGTCCGCGGGGGGACAGGGGGGAGACCCAGTACTTC. Protein sequence: CASSPRGDRGETQYF.